The 16 T cell receptor beta chains below were found in one sample sequenced in a study of CD8 T cells in Susac syndrome. After extraction with the RNeasy kit, roughly 0.5 to 1 ug of the RNA was reverse transcribed using random hexamers. TCRdb independently ran MiXCR on the immunoSEQ multiplex PCR reads; one entry per CDR3 protein. The repertoire holds more than 200,000 distinct CDR3 sequences, with 94% as singletons. The specimen sequenced was CD4+ T cells from PBMCs. The receptors stem from a human donor with Susac syndrome.

The V and J genes are TRBV30 and TRBJ1-2; no clear D. The V gene's germline CDR1 is GTSNPN and CDR2 SVGIG (reference sequence). This CDR3 is 14 amino acids long. The CDR3 loop reads CASASGSTLYGYTF. The CDR3 nucleotides are TGTGCTTCGGCCTCCGGGTCAACCCTCTATGGCTACACCTTC.

The rearrangement joins TRBV6-5 to TRBJ1-1; D gene unclear. There are 14 residues in the CDR3. The germline gives CDR1 MNHEY, CDR2 SVGAGI. The ends were cut back, 3 bases at V and 6 bases at J, with 14 bases in the middle. CDR3 in amino acids: CASSYSTIAPEAFF. CDR3 coding DNA: TGTGCCAGCAGTTATTCCACCATAGCACCTGAAGCTTTCTTT.

V is TRBV9 and J is TRBJ2-3; TRBD1 or TRBD2 may be the D gene (5 bases each). The CDR3 length is 14 residues. Trimming cost V 0 bases and J 5 bases, with 10 bases left between them. Germline V gene sequence: CDR1 SGDLS, CDR2 YYNGEE. CDR3 DNA sequence: TGTGCCAGCAGCGTAGTGAGTGGGGGAGATACGCAGTATTTT. Amino acid sequence: CASSVVSGGDTQYF.

The chain couples TRBV7-2 to TRBJ2-7, with no clear D. The CDR3 contains 16 residues. V lost 5 bases and J 0 bases, leaving 17 bases between the germline ends. Germline V CDR1 and CDR2: SGHTA, FQGNSA. The CDR3 region is CASSLPPDDSSYEQYF. As DNA, the CDR3 is TGTGCCAGCAGCCTACCCCCCGATGACTCCTCCTACGAGCAGTACTTC. Supplemented by reference TRBV7-2 and TRBJ2-7, the full variable domain reads GAGVSQSPSNKVTEKGKDVELRCDPISGHTALYWYRQSLGQGLEFLIYFQGNSAPDKSGLPSDRFSAERTGGSVSTLTIQRTQQEDSAVYLCASSLPPDDSSYEQYFGPGTRLTVT.

This chain links TRBV4-2 with TRBJ1-5, with 10 bases that match TRBD1. V trimming: 4 bases; J trimming: 6 bases; junction bases outside the gene matches: 6. Germline V gives CDR1 LGHNA, CDR2 YNFKEQ. This CDR3 is built from 15 residues. Here the CDR3 DNA reads TGTGCCAGCAGCCCCCCCGGGACAGGGGTTCAGCCCCAGCATTTT. Its protein is CASSPPGTGVQPQHF.

The chain has TRBV5-1 and TRBJ2-2, with D unclear. The CDR3 is 14 residues long. Germline loops: CDR1 SGHRS, CDR2 YFSETQ. V lost 4 bases, J lost 4 bases, and 11 bases lay in between. CDR3: CASSPRTFTGELFF. CDR3 sequence (DNA): TGCGCCAGCAGCCCCCGGACCTTCACCGGGGAGCTGTTTTTT.

V and J are TRBV30 and TRBJ1-5; TRBD1 agrees at 7 bases. Germline assignment: CDR1 GTSNPN and CDR2 SVGIG (reference sequence). Trimming removed 1 base from V and 0 bases from J; junction bases left unmatched: 9. The CDR3 is 17 residues long. The CDR3 DNA follows: TGTGCCTGGAGTGAGGAGGGGGCAGGTGGTAGCAATCAGCCCCAGCATTTT. It yields the protein CAWSEEGAGGSNQPQHF.

V and J are TRBV7-2 and TRBJ2-3; 10 bases agree with TRBD2. Per germline, CDR1 SGHTA and CDR2 FQGNSA. V shed 1 base, J shed 5 bases, and the junction held 9 bases outside the gene matches. CDR3 length: 17 amino acids. The DNA for the CDR3 is TGTGCCAGCAGCTTAGTATCATCAGCGGGGGGGCAAGATACGCAGTATTTT. It is translated as CASSLVSSAGGQDTQYF.

The gene calls are TRBV7-2 and TRBJ2-5, with TRBD1 identical over 7 bases. This CDR3 region has 16 residues. The trim removed 0 bases at V and 5 bases at J, leaving 9 bases unmatched. Germline V gene data show CDR1 as SGHTA and CDR2 as FQGNSA. The CDR3 DNA sequence: TGTGCCAGCAGCTTAGCGCTAGTAGGGGGCTATGAGACCCAGTACTTC. Protein product: CASSLALVGGYETQYF.

The CDR3 DNA sequence: TGTGCCATCATGGGGACGGCGGGCGGGGAGACCCAGTACTTC. As protein: CAIMGTAGGETQYF. V usage is TRBV10-3 and J usage is TRBJ2-5; perhaps D is TRBD1 or TRBD2 (5 bases each). Trimming took 7 bases from V and 5 from J, leaving 17 bases between them. The CDR3 length is 14 residues. Germline V gene data show CDR1 as ENHRY and CDR2 as SYGVKD.

The gene calls are TRBV7-3 and TRBJ2-2, with D maybe TRBD2 (6 bases). V shed 1 base and J shed 2 bases, with 8 bases lying between them. CDR1 is SGHTA and CDR2 is FQGTGA in the germline V gene. This CDR3 has 15 residues. The CDR3 coding sequence is TGTGCCAGCAGCTTAAAGCGGGCAAACACCGGGGAGCTGTTTTTT. Amino acids: CASSLKRANTGELFF.

This sequence joins TRBV5-4 and TRBJ1-1; 11 bases are shared with TRBD1. Germline values: CDR1 SGHNT, CDR2 YYREEE (reference sequence). Trimming cost V 5 bases and J 1 base; bases outside gene matches: 7. CDR3 length: 16 amino acids. In DNA form, the CDR3 reads TGTGCCAGCAGTCCGGACAGGGGGCGAGGGAACACTGAAGCTTTCTTT. It encodes CASSPDRGRGNTEAFF.

J is TRBJ2-3 and V is TRBV28, with 9 nucleotides matching TRBD1. The CDR3 has 15 residues. The germline V gene encodes CDR1 MDHEN and CDR2 SYDVKM. V dropped 5 bases and J dropped 5; count of bases not matched to a gene: 8. CDR3: CASSLQGAGIDTQYF. The CDR3 nucleotides are TGTGCCAGCAGTCTACAGGGGGCTGGGATAGATACGCAGTATTTT.

This chain links TRBV6-6 with TRBJ2-3, with 10 nucleotides matching TRBD2. Germline V CDR1 and CDR2: MNHNY, SVGAGI (reference sequence). The length of the CDR3 is 15 residues. The junction had 4 bases not matched to a gene; V was cut back by 6 bases and J by 1 base. The CDR3 DNA reads as TGTGCCAGCAGCCACCTAGCGGGGGGCACAGATACGCAGTATTTT. The encoded protein is CASSHLAGGTDTQYF.

In its sample, this clonotype was seen once. The chain uses TRBV6-2 or TRBV6-3 and TRBJ1-1; D gene uncertain. V dropped 2 bases and J dropped 1 base, with 11 bases sitting between them. The CDR3 contains 15 residues. Germline-derived CDR1 and CDR2 are MNHEY and SVGEGT. Here the CDR3 reads CASSYVSVGNTEAFF. DNA of the CDR3: TGTGCCAGCAGTTACGTAAGTGTTGGGAACACTGAAGCTTTCTTT.

V is TRBV20-1 and J is TRBJ2-7, with D possibly matching TRBD1 (6 bases). V was cut by 4 bases and J by 3 bases, with 19 bases left in between. CDR1 is DFQATT, CDR2 SNEGSKA, per germline (reference sequence). This CDR3 region has 15 residues. CDR3 residues: CSATPPTGPLYEQYF. In nucleotides, the CDR3 is TGCAGTGCTACCCCCCCCACAGGGCCCCTCTACGAGCAGTACTTC.